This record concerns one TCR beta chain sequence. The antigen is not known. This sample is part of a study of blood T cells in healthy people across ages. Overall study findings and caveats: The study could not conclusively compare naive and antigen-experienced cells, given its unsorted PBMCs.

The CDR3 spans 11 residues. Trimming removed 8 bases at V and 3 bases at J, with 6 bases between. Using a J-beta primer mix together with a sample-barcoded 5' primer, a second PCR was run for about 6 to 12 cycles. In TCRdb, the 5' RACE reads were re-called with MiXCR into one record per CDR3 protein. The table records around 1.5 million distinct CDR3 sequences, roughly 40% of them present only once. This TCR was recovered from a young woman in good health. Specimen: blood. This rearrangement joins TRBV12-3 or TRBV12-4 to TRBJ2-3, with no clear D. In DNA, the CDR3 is TGTGCCAGCTGCACTACAGATACGCAGTATTTT. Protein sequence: CASCTTDTQYF.